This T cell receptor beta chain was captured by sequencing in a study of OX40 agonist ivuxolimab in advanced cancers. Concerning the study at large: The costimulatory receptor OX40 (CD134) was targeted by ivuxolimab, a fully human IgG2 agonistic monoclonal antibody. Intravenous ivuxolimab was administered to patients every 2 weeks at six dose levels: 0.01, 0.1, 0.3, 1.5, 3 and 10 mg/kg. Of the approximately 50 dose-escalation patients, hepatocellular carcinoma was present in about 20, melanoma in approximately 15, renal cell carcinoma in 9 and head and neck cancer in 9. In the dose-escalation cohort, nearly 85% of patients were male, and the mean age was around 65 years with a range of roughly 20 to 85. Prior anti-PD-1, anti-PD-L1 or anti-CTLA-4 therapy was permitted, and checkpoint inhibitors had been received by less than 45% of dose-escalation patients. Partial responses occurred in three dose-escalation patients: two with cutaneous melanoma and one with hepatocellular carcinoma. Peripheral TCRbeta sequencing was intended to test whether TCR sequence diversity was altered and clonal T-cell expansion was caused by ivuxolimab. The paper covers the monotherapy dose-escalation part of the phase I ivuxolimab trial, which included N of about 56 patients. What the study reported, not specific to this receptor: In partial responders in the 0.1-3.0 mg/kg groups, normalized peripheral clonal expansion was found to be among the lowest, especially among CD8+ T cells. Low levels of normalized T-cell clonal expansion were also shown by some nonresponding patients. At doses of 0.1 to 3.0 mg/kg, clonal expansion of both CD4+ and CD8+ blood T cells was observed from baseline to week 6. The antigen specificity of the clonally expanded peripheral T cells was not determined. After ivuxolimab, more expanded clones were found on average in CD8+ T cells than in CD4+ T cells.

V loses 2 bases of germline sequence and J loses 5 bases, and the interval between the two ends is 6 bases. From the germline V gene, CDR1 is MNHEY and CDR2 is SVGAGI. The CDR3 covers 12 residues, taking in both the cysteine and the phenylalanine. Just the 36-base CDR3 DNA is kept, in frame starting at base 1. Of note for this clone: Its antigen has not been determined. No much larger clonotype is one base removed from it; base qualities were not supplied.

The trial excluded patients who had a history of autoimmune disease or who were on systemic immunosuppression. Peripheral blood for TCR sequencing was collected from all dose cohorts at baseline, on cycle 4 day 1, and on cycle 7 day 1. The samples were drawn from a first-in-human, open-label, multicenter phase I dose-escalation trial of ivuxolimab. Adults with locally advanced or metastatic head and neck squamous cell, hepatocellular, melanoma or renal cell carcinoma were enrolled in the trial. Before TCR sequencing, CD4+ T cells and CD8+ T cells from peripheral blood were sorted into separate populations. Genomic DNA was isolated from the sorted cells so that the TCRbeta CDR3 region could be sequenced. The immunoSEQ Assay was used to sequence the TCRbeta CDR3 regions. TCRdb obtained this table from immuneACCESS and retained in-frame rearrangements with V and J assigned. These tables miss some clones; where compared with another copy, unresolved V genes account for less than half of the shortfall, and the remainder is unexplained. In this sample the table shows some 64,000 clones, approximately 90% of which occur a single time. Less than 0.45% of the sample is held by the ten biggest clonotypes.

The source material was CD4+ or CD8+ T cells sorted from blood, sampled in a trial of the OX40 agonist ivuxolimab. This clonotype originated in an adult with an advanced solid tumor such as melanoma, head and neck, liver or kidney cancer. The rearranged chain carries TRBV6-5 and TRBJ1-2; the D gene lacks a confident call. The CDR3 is CASSYVGYGYTF. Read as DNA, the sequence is TGTGCCAGCAGTTACGTCGGGTATGGCTACACCTTC.